This TCR beta chain was documented in a study of blood T cell repertoires in COVID-19. Across the study: Some COVID-19 samples were acute and others convalescent; all came from the United States, Italy and Spain. T cells, B-cell-depleted T cells, or PBMCs provided the cDNA or gDNA that served as material.

In the study's own analysis: By means of reference gene primer amplification, nucleated cell counts were estimated. Assay used: immunoSEQ multiplex PCR; TCRdb lists only in-frame clones, some missing. V and J calls and clone size follow that table, whereas D and trimming were derived from the DNA. The data contain about 130,000 clones, about 80% of them seen just once; the ten biggest clones take up approximately 16%. Germline values: CDR1 MNHEY, CDR2 SMNVEV (reference sequence). There are 12 residues in the CDR3. After removal of 8 bases from V and 8 bases from J, the junction contained 2 bases not matched to a gene.

The chain employs TRBV27 and TRBJ1-6; 8 positions agree with TRBD1. The clonotype originates from a woman aged 50 to 60 with acute or convalescent COVID-19. The source material was peripheral blood. DNA of the CDR3: TGTGCCAGCCGGACAGGGCATTCACCCCTCCACTTT. This sequence encodes CASRTGHSPLHF.